This T cell receptor (beta chain) was documented in a study of molecular identifiers for immune sequencing clone quantification. When naive CD8 T cells were sorted, they were gated as CD8+CD4-CCR7+CD45RA+. TCRdb recomputed calls from the PCR reads with MiXCR, one row per CDR3 protein. Of over 550,000 distinct CDR3 sequences in the sample, approximately 24% were seen once. This clonotype was recorded many times. Sequencing input: naive CD8+ T cells from blood, with Jurkat cell RNA spiked in. Subset: FACS-sorted CD8+CD4-CCR7+CD45RA+ naive T cells. The clonotype comes from a human donor in good health. Some libraries in this study had Jurkat cell RNA spiked in.

The CDR3 region has the DNA TGTGCCAGCAGATCAGGCGGTGGCACAGATACGCAGTATTTT. It yields the protein CASRSGGGTDTQYF. The genes are TRBV7-6 and TRBJ2-3; no firm D call. CDR3 size: 14 residues. Germline V CDR1 and CDR2: SGHVS, FNYEAQ. Trimming cost V 6 bases and J 1 base, with 11 bases left between them.